This TCR beta chain was profiled in a study of cytomegalovirus exposure and HLA in healthy donors. Turning to the study itself: Earlier results showed 90 million to 120 million unique TCR beta sequences derived from roughly 180 million T cells. There were approximately 400 genotyped donors. Of these, roughly 84% fell in the genetic ancestry cluster associated with self-reported Caucasian donors.

It was with 60 Vbeta and 13 Jbeta primers that the PCR ran. Per the original methods: Per a later analysis, the number of unique TCR beta chains was around 79 million, of which around 10 million were shared. Some clones are missing from TCRdb's copy, which holds only in-frame ones; the method was immunoSEQ multiplex PCR. V, J and clone size reflect that table, while D and trimming were determined from the DNA. The sample has about 130,000 clones; roughly a sixth are singletons. The TCR sequence derives from a female donor in good health and CMV-seropositive. The specimen was PBMCs.

As DNA, the CDR3 is TGCGCCAGCAGCCAATACGTGGGCGCACGGAACATTCAGTACTTC. Protein product: CASSQYVGARNIQYF. V and J are TRBV4-3 and TRBJ2-4; D call uncertain. Deletions cut 2 bases from V and 7 bases from J, with 15 bases between. The V gene's germline CDR1 is LGHNA and CDR2 YSLEER. The length of the CDR3 is 15 residues.